One and the same sample provided the 30 T cell receptor beta chains below, sequenced in a study of naive and memory T cell subsets. Treatment in this sample: skin biopsy from PPD injection site in Mantoux-positive individual. A UMI-containing oligonucleotide was joined by 3' ligation to the TCR cDNA template. Ligated cDNA underwent four rounds of PCR with nested alpha and beta constant region primers and SP2. TCRdb itself ran the UMI-ligation and nested PCR reads through MiXCR, one entry per CDR3 protein. The sample lists fewer than 35,000 distinct CDR3 sequences, approximately 7.1% occurring once. The material sequenced was skin, taken from a tuberculin skin test site. Receptor source: an adult in good health.

By its share, this clonotype is medium-sized. The genes are TRBV10-1 and TRBJ2-1, with a tentative D call TRBD1 (6 bases). The germline CDR1 and CDR2 sequences are WNHNN and SYGVQD (reference sequence). The CDR3 contains 17 residues. V shed 0 bases and J shed 0 bases, with 12 bases lying between them. This chain's CDR3 is CASSESRQATSYNEQFF. As DNA, the CDR3 is TGCGCCAGCAGTGAGTCGAGACAGGCAACCTCCTACAATGAGCAGTTCTTC.

Ten or more counts support this clonotype. The chain uses TRBV6-1 and TRBJ1-1; 8 nucleotides match TRBD1. J gave up 2 bases and V 3 bases, and 5 bases lay outside the gene matches. CDR3 length: 15 residues. Germline CDR1 and CDR2: MNHNS and SASEGT. The CDR3 nucleotides read TGTGCCAGCAGTGAGAGGACAGGGCTAAACACTGAAGCTTTCTTT. This gives the protein CASSERTGLNTEAFF.

This clonotype was counted ten times or more. The V and J genes are TRBV10-3 and TRBJ2-7; TRBD1 is a possible D gene (6 bases). Germline CDR1 ENHRY, CDR2 SYGVKD. Trimming took 4 bases from V and 0 from J, leaving 10 bases between them. The length of the CDR3 is 14 residues. The CDR3, as DNA: TGTGCCATCAGTGCCGGGACACTCTCCTACGAGCAGTACTTC. Protein: CAISAGTLSYEQYF.

Ten or more counts support this clonotype. V and J are TRBV10-3 and TRBJ2-2, with 7 positions matching TRBD1. Germline assignment: CDR1 ENHRY and CDR2 SYGVKD. After removal of 3 bases from V and 6 bases from J, the junction contained 4 bases not matched to a gene. This CDR3 is built from 14 residues. The CDR3 protein is CAISDNRGAGELFF. The DNA for the CDR3 is TGTGCCATCAGTGATAACAGGGGAGCCGGGGAGCTGTTTTTT.

This clonotype was counted ten times or more. J is TRBJ2-7 and V is TRBV5-1; D gene unclear. The CDR3 runs to 14 residues. Looked up from germline, CDR1 is SGHRS and CDR2 is YFSETQ. Trimming left V 0 bases short and J 0 bases short, with 7 bases between. CDR3 nucleotide sequence: TGCGCCAGCAGCTTGGACGCCCACTCCTACGAGCAGTACTTC. This sequence encodes CASSLDAHSYEQYF.

This clonotype appeared many times. The chain uses TRBV7-9 and TRBJ2-7; no definite D call. The V end was cut by 8 bases, the J end by 4 bases, with 12 bases between. The CDR3 length is 12 residues. Germline CDR1 and CDR2: SEHNR and FQNEAQ (reference sequence). The chain's CDR3 is CASESRPYEQYF. CDR3 sequence (DNA): TGTGCCAGCGAGTCAAGACCTTACGAGCAGTACTTC.

Ten or more counts support this clonotype. The rearrangement joins TRBV28 to TRBJ2-4; TRBD1 or TRBD2 may be the D gene (5 bases each). Germline CDR1 is MDHEN and CDR2 is SYDVKM. Trimming left V 0 bases short and J 0 bases short, with 12 bases between. The CDR3 has 17 residues. CDR3 DNA: TGTGCCAGCAGTTTATGGGACACCGGGGTAGCCAAAAACATTCAGTACTTC. This translates into CASSLWDTGVAKNIQYF.

This clonotype was counted between two and nine times. The J gene is TRBJ1-5, the V gene TRBV5-6; 7 bases match TRBD1. Per germline, CDR1 SGHDT and CDR2 YYEEEE. The CDR3 is 15 residues long. V was pared by 3 bases and J by 5 bases, with 8 bases of the junction left unmatched. CDR3 in DNA: TGTGCCAGCAGCTGGGGGCCGGGACAGCATCAGCCCCAGCATTTT. Its protein product is CASSWGPGQHQPQHF.

In this sample, this clonotype turned up many times. This chain links TRBV20-1 with TRBJ2-1, with D perhaps TRBD1 (5 bases). CDR3 length equals 14 residues. The V end was cut by 6 bases, the J end by 4 bases, with 16 bases between. Germline CDR1 is DFQATT and CDR2 is SNEGSKA (reference sequence). Written as DNA, the CDR3 is TGCAGTGCCAGCCTAACAGGTACTTACAATGAGCAGTTCTTC. Protein sequence: CSASLTGTYNEQFF.

This clonotype was found many times. The chain carries TRBV4-1 and TRBJ2-5; 7 positions match TRBD2. The CDR3 length is 14 residues. After removal of 4 bases from V and 4 bases from J, the junction contained 6 bases not matched to a gene. Germline assignment: CDR1 MGHRA and CDR2 YSYEKL. Here the CDR3 DNA reads TGCGCCAGCAGCCGCGGACTAGGCCGAGAGACCCAGTACTTC. Amino acids: CASSRGLGRETQYF.

This clonotype was recorded at least ten times. The V call is TRBV27, the J call TRBJ2-5, with D maybe TRBD1 (6 bases). The V and J ends lost 1 base and 2 bases respectively, with 20 bases between them. The germline V gene encodes CDR1 MNHEY and CDR2 SMNVEV (reference sequence). The CDR3 totals 18 residues. The CDR3 region is CASSLLSTGTRSQETQYF. CDR3 coding DNA: TGTGCCAGCAGTTTATTGTCAACCGGGACACGGTCTCAAGAGACCCAGTACTTC.

This clonotype occurred many times. CDR3 amino acids: CSVAGGPSPNEQFF. CDR3 coding DNA: TGCAGCGTTGCCGGGGGCCCCTCCCCCAATGAGCAGTTCTTC. V usage is TRBV29-1 and J usage is TRBJ2-1; D possibly matches TRBD1 or TRBD2 (6 bases each). This CDR3 region has 14 residues. Deletions cut 4 bases from V and 6 bases from J, with 16 bases between. The germline V gene has CDR1 SQVTM and CDR2 ANQGSEA.

In its sample, this clonotype was seen many times. The V and J genes are TRBV20-1 and TRBJ1-6; D not certain. CDR3 size: 16 residues. Looked up from germline, CDR1 is DFQATT and CDR2 is SNEGSKA (reference sequence). V gave up 2 bases and J gave up 5 bases, with 16 bases separating them. CDR3 in DNA: TGCAGTGCTAGACCCCCCTGGGATATCAATAATTCACCCCTCCACTTT. Protein sequence: CSARPPWDINNSPLHF.

This clonotype was recorded many times. The chain carries TRBV4-2 and TRBJ2-3; TRBD2 matches 10 bases. Germline CDR1 is LGHNA and CDR2 is YNFKEQ. This CDR3 contains 18 residues. V trimming: 5 bases; J trimming: 6 bases; junction bases outside the gene matches: 17. The CDR3 bases are TGTGCCAGCAGCTCCCAAGGGGTACTAGCGGGATTGGGGGATACGCAGTATTTT. Residues: CASSSQGVLAGLGDTQYF.

This clonotype was recorded many times. The genes are TRBV6-5 and TRBJ2-7; D perhaps matches TRBD2 (5 bases). Germline V gene data show CDR1 as MNHEY and CDR2 as SVGAGI. V was clipped by 2 bases and J by 6 bases, with 11 bases between them. The CDR3 contains 13 residues. The CDR3: CASSYRLFGEQYF. CDR3 sequence (DNA): TGTGCCAGCAGTTACCGACTATTCGGCGAGCAGTACTTC.

This clonotype was observed at least ten times. This sequence joins TRBV7-9 and TRBJ2-5, with 12 positions matching TRBD2. From germline, CDR1 is SEHNR and CDR2 FQNEAQ (reference sequence). V shed 6 bases and J 4 bases; nucleotides not matched to a gene: 9. There are 16 residues in the CDR3. For the CDR3, the DNA is TGTGCCAGCAGATCGGCTAGCGGGGGGGCCGGAGAGACCCAGTACTTC. The encoded protein is CASRSASGGAGETQYF.

This clonotype has ten or more counts. The chain employs TRBV5-4 and TRBJ2-6; D could derive from TRBD1 or TRBD2 (5 bases each). Trimming stripped 0 bases from V and 2 bases from J, with 6 bases between. The CDR3 has 15 residues. CDR1 SGHNT and CDR2 YYREEE come from the germline V gene (reference sequence). The CDR3 region has the DNA TGTGCCAGCAGCTTGGGGGGGACTGGGGCCAACGTCCTGACTTTC. Protein sequence: CASSLGGTGANVLTF.

This clonotype was observed many times. The chain has TRBV20-1 and TRBJ2-1; TRBD1 agrees at 7 bases. V trimming: 4 bases; J trimming: 8 bases; junction bases outside the gene matches: 5. Germline V gives CDR1 DFQATT, CDR2 SNEGSKA (reference sequence). The CDR3 runs to 12 residues. This chain's CDR3 is CSAKLTGHEQFF. The CDR3 bases are TGCAGTGCTAAGCTGACAGGGCATGAGCAGTTCTTC.

This chain links TRBV11-1 with TRBJ1-1, with 8 bases aligning to TRBD1. This CDR3 spans 16 amino acids. Germline values: CDR1 SGHAT, CDR2 FQDESV (reference sequence). The ends lost 2 bases at V and 4 bases at J; junction bases unmatched: 9. The CDR3 nucleotides read TGTGCCAGCAGCTTAAACCTCTGGCAGGGGGCCACTGAAGCTTTCTTT. Protein sequence: CASSLNLWQGATEAFF.

In this sample, this clonotype turned up many times. The chain couples TRBV27 to TRBJ2-1, with 9 positions matching TRBD1. The J segment lost 4 bases and the V segment lost 10 bases, leaving 8 bases of the junction unmatched. The germline V gene has CDR1 MNHEY and CDR2 SMNVEV (reference sequence). The CDR3 is made up of 14 amino acids. The CDR3, as DNA: TGTGCCAAAGTTACAGGGGGCCGATACAATGAGCAGTTCTTC. Translation: CAKVTGGRYNEQFF.

As to this clonotype: This sequence may be a read error, since a much larger clone differs from it by one base. The chain joins TRBV29-1 to TRBJ1-2; D gene uncertain. The CDR3 has 16 residues. Germline V gene data show CDR1 as SQVTM and CDR2 as ANQGSEA. The CDR3 sequence: CSVYGIVTLTSYGDTF. The CDR3 bases are TGCAGCGTTTATGGCATTGTAACCCTTACTTCTTATGGCGACACCTTC.

J is TRBJ2-4 and V is TRBV6-1; 8 nucleotides agree with TRBD2. The length of the CDR3 is 15 residues. Trimming removed 7 bases from V and 2 bases from J; junction bases left unmatched: 7. Germline V lookup: CDR1 MNHNS, CDR2 SASEGT. In nucleotides, the CDR3 is TGTGCCAGCACGGGGGGGGGCCTAACCAAAAACATTCAGTACTTC. Translation: CASTGGGLTKNIQYF.

This clonotype turned up a few times. The chain is built from TRBV29-1 and TRBJ1-3; unclear D gene. This CDR3 has 14 residues. Trimming shortened V by 3 bases and J by 0 bases, and 9 bases separated the two germline ends. Germline V gene data show CDR1 as SQVTM and CDR2 as ANQGSEA. Written as DNA, the CDR3 is TGCAGCGTTGAGACGGGCACCTCTGGAAACACCATATATTTT. It translates to CSVETGTSGNTIYF.

This clonotype was seen at least ten times. The V call is TRBV19, the J call TRBJ2-1; D is perhaps TRBD1 (5 bases). CDR1 and CDR2 from the germline V gene are LNHDA and SQIVND (reference sequence). This CDR3 has 16 amino acids. V was pared by 4 bases and J by 7 bases, with 20 bases between. CDR3 coding DNA: TGTGCCAGTAGTACCTACACAGGCGTCCGGTCGAATGAGCAGTTCTTC. Amino acids: CASSTYTGVRSNEQFF. The whole variable domain, filled in from reference TRBV19 and TRBJ2-1, reads DGGITQSPKYLFRKEGQNVTLSCEQNLNHDAMYWYRQDPGQGLRLIYYSQIVNDFQKGDIAEGYSVSREKKESFPLTVTSAQKNPTAFYLCASSTYTGVRSNEQFFGPGTRLTVL.

CDR3 amino acids: CATSRAVGVSTGELFF. CDR3 sequence (DNA): TGTGCCACCAGCAGAGCGGTGGGGGTGAGCACCGGGGAGCTGTTTTTT. This chain uses TRBV15 with TRBJ2-2; D tentatively fits TRBD1 or TRBD2 (5 bases each). The CDR3 is 16 amino acids. Looked up from germline, CDR1 is LNHNV and CDR2 is YYDKDF (reference sequence). V lost 1 base and J lost 4, with 13 bases in between.

In this sample, this clonotype turned up a few times. V gene TRBV3-1 combines with J gene TRBJ2-1, with no clear D. V lost 1 base, J lost 4 bases, and 11 bases lay in between. Looked up from germline, CDR1 is LGHDT and CDR2 is YNNKEL (reference sequence). CDR3 size: 15 residues. The CDR3 DNA reads as TGTGCCAGCAGCCAAGGGGCCACCTCGTACAATGAGCAGTTCTTC. Protein: CASSQGATSYNEQFF.

This clonotype came up many times. V usage is TRBV6-6 and J usage is TRBJ1-6, with TRBD1 as a possible D gene (6 bases). CDR3 length equals 13 residues. V lost 8 bases and J 13 bases, leaving 18 bases between the germline ends. Germline CDR1 MNHNY, CDR2 SVGAGI (reference sequence). CDR3 in DNA: TGTGCCAGCGGGGAAGGACAGAGGGGGCCCCTCCACTTT. Translating gives CASGEGQRGPLHF.

This clonotype was seen many times. A much bigger clone sits one base away, suggesting this may be a read error. The rearrangement joins TRBV5-1 to TRBJ2-5, with 7 bases fitting TRBD2. J lost 1 base, V lost 4 bases, and 7 bases had no gene match. The CDR3 contains 15 residues. CDR1 is SGHRS and CDR2 is YFSETQ in the germline V gene. The CDR3 loop is CASSGDGGSQETQYF. The CDR3 DNA sequence: TGCGCCAGCAGCGGGGACGGGGGGAGCCAAGAGACCCAGTACTTC. Full variable domain (remainder filled in from reference TRBV5-1 and TRBJ2-5): KAGVTQTPRYLIKTRGQQVTLSCSPISGHRSVSWYQQTPGQGLQFLFEYFSETQRNKGNFPGRFSGRQFSNSRSEMNVSTLELGDSALYLCASSGDGGSQETQYFGPGTRLLVL.

The sample holds many counts of this clonotype. The V gene is TRBV20-1, the J gene TRBJ2-4, with TRBD2 matching 8 bases. There are 15 residues in the CDR3. CDR1 is DFQATT and CDR2 is SNEGSKA in the germline V gene (reference sequence). Trimming removed 6 bases from V and 9 bases from J; junction bases left unmatched: 16. For the CDR3, the DNA is TGCAGTGCCGGGGGGGGGCCAAAACCGCGGGGCATTCAGTACTTC. The encoded protein is CSAGGGPKPRGIQYF.

This clonotype was seen at least ten times. The chain combines TRBV7-9 with TRBJ1-2; D gene uncertain. Germline CDR1 reads SEHNR; CDR2 reads FQNEAQ (reference sequence). This CDR3 has 15 amino acids. V was trimmed by 1 base and J by 0 bases, leaving 9 bases between them. CDR3 in amino acids: CASSLGGWANYGYTF. The CDR3 DNA sequence: TGTGCCAGCAGCTTAGGAGGATGGGCTAACTATGGCTACACCTTC.